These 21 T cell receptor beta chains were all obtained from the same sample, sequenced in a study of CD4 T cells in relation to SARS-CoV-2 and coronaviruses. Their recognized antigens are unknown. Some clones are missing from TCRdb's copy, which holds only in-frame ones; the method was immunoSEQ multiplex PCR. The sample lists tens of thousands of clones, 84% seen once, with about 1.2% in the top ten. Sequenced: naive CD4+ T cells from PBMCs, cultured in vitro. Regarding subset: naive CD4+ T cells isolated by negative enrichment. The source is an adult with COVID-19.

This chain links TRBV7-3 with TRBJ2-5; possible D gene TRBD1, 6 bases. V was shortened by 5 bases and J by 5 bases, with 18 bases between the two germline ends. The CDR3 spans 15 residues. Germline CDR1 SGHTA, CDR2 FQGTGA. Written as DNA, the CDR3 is TGTGCCAGCAGCCCGGCAAAGGGGGTGTGGGAGACCCAGTACTTC. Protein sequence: CASSPAKGVWETQYF.

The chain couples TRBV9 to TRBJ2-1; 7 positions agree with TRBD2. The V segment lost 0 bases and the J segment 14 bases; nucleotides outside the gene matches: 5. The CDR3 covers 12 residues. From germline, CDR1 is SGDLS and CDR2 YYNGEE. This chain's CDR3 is CASSVDGLGEFF. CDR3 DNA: TGTGCCAGCAGCGTAGACGGACTAGGAGAGTTCTTC.

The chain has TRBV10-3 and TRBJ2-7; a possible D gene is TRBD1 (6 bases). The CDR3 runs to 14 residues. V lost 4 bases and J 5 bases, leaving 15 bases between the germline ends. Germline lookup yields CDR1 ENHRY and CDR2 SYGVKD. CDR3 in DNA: TGTGCCATCAGTGGCGGACAGACTTCCCACGAGCAGTACTTC. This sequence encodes CAISGGQTSHEQYF.

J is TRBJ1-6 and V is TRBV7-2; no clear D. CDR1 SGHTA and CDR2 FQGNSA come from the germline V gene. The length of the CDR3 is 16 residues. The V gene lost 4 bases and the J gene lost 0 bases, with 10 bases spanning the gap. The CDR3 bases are TGTGCCAGCAGCTCTCGGGAGAGCTCCTATAATTCACCCCTCCACTTT. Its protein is CASSSRESSYNSPLHF.

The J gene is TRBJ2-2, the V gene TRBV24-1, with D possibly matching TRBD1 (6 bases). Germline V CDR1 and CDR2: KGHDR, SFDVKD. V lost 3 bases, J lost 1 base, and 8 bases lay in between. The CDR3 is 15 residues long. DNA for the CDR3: TGTGCCACCAGTGATCGGACAGAGAACACCGGGGAGCTGTTTTTT. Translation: CATSDRTENTGELFF.

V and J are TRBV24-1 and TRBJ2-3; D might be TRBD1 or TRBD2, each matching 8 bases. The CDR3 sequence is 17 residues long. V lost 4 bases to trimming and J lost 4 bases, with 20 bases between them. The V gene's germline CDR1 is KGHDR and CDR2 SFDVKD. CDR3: CATSDLRGPSGSDTQYF. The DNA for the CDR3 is TGTGCCACCAGTGACCTCAGGGGGCCTAGCGGGTCAGATACGCAGTATTTT.

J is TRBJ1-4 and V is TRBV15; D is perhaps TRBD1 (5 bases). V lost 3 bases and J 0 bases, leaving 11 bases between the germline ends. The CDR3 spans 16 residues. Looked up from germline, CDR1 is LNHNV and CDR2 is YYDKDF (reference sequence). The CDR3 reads CATSRGKGATNEKLFF. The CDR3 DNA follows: TGTGCCACCAGCAGGGGCAAAGGGGCAACTAATGAAAAACTGTTTTTT.

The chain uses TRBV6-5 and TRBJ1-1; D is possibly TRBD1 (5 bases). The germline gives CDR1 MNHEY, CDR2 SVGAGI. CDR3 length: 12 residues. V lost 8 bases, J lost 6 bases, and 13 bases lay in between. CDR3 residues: CASERAGAEAFF. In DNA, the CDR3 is TGTGCCAGCGAACGGGCGGGGGCTGAAGCTTTCTTT.

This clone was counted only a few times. Here the CDR3 reads CASRGGTGEETQYF. As DNA, the CDR3 is TGTGCCAGCAGGGGAGGGACGGGGGAAGAGACCCAGTACTTC. The J gene is TRBJ2-5, the V gene TRBV7-9; TRBD2 agrees at 7 bases. The germline CDR1 and CDR2 sequences are SEHNR and FQNEAQ (reference sequence). This CDR3 contains 14 residues. Germline trimming cut 6 bases from V and 3 bases from J; bases unmatched to any gene: 7.

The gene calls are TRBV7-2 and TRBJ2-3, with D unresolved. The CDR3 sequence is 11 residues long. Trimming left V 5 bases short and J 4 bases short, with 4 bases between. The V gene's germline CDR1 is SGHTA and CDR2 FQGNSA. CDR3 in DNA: TGTGCCAGCAGCGGACCAGATACGCAGTATTTT. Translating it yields CASSGPDTQYF.

The CDR3 protein is CASRTPGRETQYF. CDR3 in DNA: TGTGCCAGCAGAACCCCGGGTCGAGAGACCCAGTACTTC. The J gene is TRBJ2-5, the V gene TRBV6-5; no definite D call. The CDR3 has 13 residues. CDR1 MNHEY and CDR2 SVGAGI come from the germline V gene. Trimming pared 6 bases from V and 4 bases from J, leaving 12 bases between.

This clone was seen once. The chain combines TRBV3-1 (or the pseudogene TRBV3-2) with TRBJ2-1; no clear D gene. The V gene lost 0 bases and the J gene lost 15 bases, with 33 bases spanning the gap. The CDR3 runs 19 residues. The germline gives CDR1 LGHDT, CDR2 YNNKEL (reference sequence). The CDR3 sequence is CASSQDSPHRFINSRTPFF. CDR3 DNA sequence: TGTGCCAGCAGCCAAGATTCCCCCCACCGATTCATTAATAGCCGGACGCCGTTCTTC.

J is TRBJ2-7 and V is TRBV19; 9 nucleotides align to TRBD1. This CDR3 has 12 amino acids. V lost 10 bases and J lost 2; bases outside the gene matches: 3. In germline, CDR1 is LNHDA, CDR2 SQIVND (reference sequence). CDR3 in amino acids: CATRQGAYEQYF. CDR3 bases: TGTGCCACGAGACAGGGGGCCTACGAGCAGTACTTC. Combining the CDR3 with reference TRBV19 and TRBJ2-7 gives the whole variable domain DGGITQSPKYLFRKEGQNVTLSCEQNLNHDAMYWYRQDPGQGLRLIYYSQIVNDFQKGDIAEGYSVSREKKESFPLTVTSAQKNPTAFYLCATRQGAYEQYFGPGTRLTVT.

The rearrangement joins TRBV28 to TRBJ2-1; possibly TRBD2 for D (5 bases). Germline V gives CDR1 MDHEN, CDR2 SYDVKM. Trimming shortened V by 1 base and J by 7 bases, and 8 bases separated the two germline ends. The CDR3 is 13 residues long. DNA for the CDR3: TGTGCCAGCAGTTTATCCGCGGGTAATGAGCAGTTCTTC. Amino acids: CASSLSAGNEQFF.

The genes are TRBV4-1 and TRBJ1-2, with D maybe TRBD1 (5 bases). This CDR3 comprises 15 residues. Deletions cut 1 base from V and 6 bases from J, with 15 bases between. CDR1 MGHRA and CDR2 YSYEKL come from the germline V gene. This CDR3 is CASSQAQARFDGYTF. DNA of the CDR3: TGCGCCAGCAGCCAAGCACAGGCCCGATTTGATGGCTACACCTTC.

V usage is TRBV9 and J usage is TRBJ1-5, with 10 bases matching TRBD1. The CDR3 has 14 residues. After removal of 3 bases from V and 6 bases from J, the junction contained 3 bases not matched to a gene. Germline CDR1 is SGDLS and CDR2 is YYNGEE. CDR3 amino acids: CASSAGQGPQPQHF. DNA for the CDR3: TGTGCCAGCAGCGCGGGACAGGGGCCTCAGCCCCAGCATTTT.

Here the CDR3 DNA reads TGTGCCAGCTCACCCACCGCTAGCGGGTACGAGCAGTACTTC. It encodes CASSPTASGYEQYF. The V call is TRBV18, the J call TRBJ2-7; the match to TRBD2 covers 8 bases. V dropped 3 bases and J dropped 4; count of bases not matched to a gene: 5. The CDR3 is 14 amino acids. Germline assignment: CDR1 KGHSH and CDR2 LQKENI.

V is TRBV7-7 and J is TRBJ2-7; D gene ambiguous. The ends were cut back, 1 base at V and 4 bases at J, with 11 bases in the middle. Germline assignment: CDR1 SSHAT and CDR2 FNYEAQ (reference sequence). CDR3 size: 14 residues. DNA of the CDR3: TGTGCCAGCAGCTTAGGGCTAGAGACATACGAGCAGTACTTC. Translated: CASSLGLETYEQYF. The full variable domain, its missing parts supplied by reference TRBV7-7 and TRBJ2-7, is GAGVSQSPRYKVTKRGQDVTLRCDPISSHATLYWYQQALGQGPEFLTYFNYEAQPDKSGLPSDRFSAERPEGSISTLTIQRTEQRDSAMYRCASSLGLETYEQYFGPGTRLTVT.

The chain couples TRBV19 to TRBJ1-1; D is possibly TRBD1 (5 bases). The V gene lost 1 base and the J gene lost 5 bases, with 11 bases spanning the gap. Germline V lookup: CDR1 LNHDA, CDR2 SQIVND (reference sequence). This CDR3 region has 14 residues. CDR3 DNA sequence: TGTGCCAGTAGTATAGGGAGGGACTATACTGAAGCTTTCTTT. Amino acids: CASSIGRDYTEAFF.

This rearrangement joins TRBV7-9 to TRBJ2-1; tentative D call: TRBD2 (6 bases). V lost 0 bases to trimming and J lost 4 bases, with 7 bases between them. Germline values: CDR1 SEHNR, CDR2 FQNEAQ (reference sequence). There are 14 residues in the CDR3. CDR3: CASSLAAGYNEQFF. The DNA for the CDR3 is TGTGCCAGCAGCTTAGCGGCGGGATACAATGAGCAGTTCTTC.

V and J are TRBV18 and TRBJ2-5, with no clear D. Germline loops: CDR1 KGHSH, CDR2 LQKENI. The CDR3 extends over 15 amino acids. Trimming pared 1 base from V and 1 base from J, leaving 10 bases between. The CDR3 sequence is CASSPRARIQETQYF. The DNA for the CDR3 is TGTGCCAGCTCACCACGGGCGCGGATCCAAGAGACCCAGTACTTC.